This T cell receptor (beta chain) was identified in a study of T cells after yellow fever vaccination (dated by TCRdb to the late 2010s). In the study overall: The SMART-Seq v4 Ultra Low Input RNA kit was used to prepare libraries from fractions with low cell numbers. To follow T-cell clones before and after both primary and booster YFV17D yellow fever vaccination, bulk TCR alpha and beta repertoires underwent longitudinal sequencing. Blood samples were taken at several timepoints before and after primary and secondary immunization, and bulk PBMC replicates and cell subsets were isolated. Two healthy male donors, one aged 18 to 29 and one aged 30 to 40 years, made up the cohort. General findings and caveats noted by the study authors: Because the study included only a couple of donors, the extent to which the findings can be generalized is limited. Compared with the primary T-cell response, the secondary T-cell response was weaker but faster, peaking on day 5 rather than day 15. A small share of clonotypes was detected in both CD4 and CD8 compartments, with the overlap likely arising from convergent recombination. FACS-sorted repertoires could contain abundant contaminating clonotypes from the bulk population, so computational filtering was required. Most clones expanded after primary vaccination were re-detected after the booster (almost 97% of CD4 and approximately 89% of CD8), suggesting broad memory maintenance.

TCR cDNA was made using 5'RACE template switching, a step that added a universal primer site and unique molecular identifiers. cDNA synthesis was primed from both the TCR alpha and TCR beta constant segments. Two PCR steps were used to amplify libraries, with sample barcodes and sequencing adapters being added in the second step. Sequencing of the libraries was done on either Illumina HiSeq 2500 (2x100 bp) or NovaSeq (2x150 bp). The paper's processing steps were these. MIGEC handled demultiplexing of reads and collapsing into UMI consensus sequences, while MiXCR performed V(D)J alignment. Vaccine-responding clonotypes were defined with edgeR using replicate PBMC samples, requiring FDR below 0.01 and a log2 fold change above 5 up to day 15. CD4 or CD8 identity was assigned to each bulk clonotype according to whether the clonotype was present at higher abundance in the sequenced CD4 repertoire or the sequenced CD8 repertoire. TCRdb ran its own pipeline on the public reads, namely fastp trimming at Q25 and MiXCR clone calling, and kept in-frame beta chains. Rows with one shared CDR3 protein collapse into an entry with the most common genes and DNA. TCRdb assigned the V and J calls; the authors' analysis was not used. The table for this sample lists about 500,000 distinct CDR3 sequences; about 15% of them were counted only once. Together, the top ten hold 15% to 20% of the sample.

The CDR3 numbers 15 residues from cysteine through phenylalanine. Kept here is only the CDR3 DNA, which spans 45 bases and is read in frame from base 1. The germline V gene encodes CDR1 MGHRA and CDR2 YSYEKL. V loses 4 bases of germline sequence and J loses 3 bases, and the interval between the two ends is 16 bases. In the paper's terms, the treatment or condition label means: live attenuated yellow fever vaccine strain. Two biological replicates of bulk PBMCs were collected at each blood-draw timepoint. PBMCs were isolated from peripheral blood using a standard Ficoll-Paque protocol. TriZol was used to extract RNA from bulk PBMCs, CD4 and CD8 fractions, and dextramer-positive and dextramer-negative fractions. This clonotype was seen at least ten times. Its antigen target is currently unknown. Nothing much larger sits one base from this clone, and base qualities are not available.

The rearrangement combines TRBV4-1 with TRBJ2-7, with the D call tentatively TRBD1 or TRBD2, each fitting 5 bases. This clonotype was sampled from a man aged 18-30 years who received the YFV17D yellow fever vaccine. The source material was PBMCs, sampled roughly 5 days after the first yellow fever vaccination. The CDR3 protein: CASSRDQNLGYEQYF. The sequenced DNA: TGCGCCAGCAGCCGGGACCAAAACTTAGGCTACGAGCAGTACTTC.